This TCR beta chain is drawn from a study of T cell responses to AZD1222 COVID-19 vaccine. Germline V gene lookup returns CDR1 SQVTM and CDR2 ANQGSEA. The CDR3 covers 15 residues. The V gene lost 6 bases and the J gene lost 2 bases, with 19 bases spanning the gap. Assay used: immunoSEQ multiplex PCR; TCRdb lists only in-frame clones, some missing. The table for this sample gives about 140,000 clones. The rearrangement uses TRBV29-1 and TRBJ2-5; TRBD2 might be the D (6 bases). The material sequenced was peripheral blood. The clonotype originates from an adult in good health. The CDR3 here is CSVAPTGTSQETQYF. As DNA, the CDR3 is TGCAGCGTGGCACCCACCGGGACTTCGCAAGAGACCCAGTACTTC.